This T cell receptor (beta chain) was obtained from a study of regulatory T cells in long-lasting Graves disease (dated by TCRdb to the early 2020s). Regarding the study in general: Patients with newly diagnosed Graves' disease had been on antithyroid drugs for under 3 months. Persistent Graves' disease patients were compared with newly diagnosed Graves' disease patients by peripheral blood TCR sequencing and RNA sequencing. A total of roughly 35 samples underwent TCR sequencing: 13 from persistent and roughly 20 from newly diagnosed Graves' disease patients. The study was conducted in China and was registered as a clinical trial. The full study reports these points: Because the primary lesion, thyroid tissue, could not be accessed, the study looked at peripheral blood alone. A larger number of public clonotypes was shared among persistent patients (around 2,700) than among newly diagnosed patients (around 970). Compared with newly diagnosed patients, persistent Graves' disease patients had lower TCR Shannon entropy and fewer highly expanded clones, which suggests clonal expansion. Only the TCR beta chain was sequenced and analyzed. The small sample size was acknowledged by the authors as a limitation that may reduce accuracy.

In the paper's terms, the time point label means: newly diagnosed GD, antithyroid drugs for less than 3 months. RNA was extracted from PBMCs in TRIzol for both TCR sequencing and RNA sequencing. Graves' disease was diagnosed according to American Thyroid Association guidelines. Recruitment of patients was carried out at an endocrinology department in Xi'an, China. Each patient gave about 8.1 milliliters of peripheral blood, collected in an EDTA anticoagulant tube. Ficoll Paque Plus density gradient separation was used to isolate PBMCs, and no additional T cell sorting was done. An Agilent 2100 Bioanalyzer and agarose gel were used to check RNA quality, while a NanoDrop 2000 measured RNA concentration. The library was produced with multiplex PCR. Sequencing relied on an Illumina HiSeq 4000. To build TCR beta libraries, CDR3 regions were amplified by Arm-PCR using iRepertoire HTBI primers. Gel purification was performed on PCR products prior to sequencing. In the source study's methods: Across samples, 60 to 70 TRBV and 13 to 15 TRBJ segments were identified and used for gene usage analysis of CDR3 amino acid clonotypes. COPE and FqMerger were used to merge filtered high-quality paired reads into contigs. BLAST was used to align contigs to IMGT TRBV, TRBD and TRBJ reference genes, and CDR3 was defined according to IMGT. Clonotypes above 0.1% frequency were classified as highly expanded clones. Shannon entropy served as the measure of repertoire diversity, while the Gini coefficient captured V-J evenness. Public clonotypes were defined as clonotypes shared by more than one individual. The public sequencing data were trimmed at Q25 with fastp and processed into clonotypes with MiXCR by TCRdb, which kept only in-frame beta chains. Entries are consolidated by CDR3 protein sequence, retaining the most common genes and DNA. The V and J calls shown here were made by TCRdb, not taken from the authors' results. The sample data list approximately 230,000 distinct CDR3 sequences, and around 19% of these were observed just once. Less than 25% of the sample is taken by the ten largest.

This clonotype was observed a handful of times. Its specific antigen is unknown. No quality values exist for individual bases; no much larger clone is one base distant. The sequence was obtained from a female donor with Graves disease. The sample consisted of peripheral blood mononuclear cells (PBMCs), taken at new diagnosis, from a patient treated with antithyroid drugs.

The nucleotide sequence is given as TGCAGTGCTAGAACTCTAGCGGGGCCCTTGGCCCAGTACTTC. Its protein is CSARTLAGPLAQYF. The chain is assembled from TRBV20-1 and TRBJ2-5, and 9 junction bases match TRBD2. The germline V gene (reference sequence) sets CDR1 to DFQATT and CDR2 to SNEGSKA. The germline V and J ends show losses of 2 bases and 9 bases respectively, and no gene match explains 10 bases of the junction. The CDR3 numbers 14 residues from cysteine through phenylalanine. Left in the record is the CDR3 DNA by itself, 42 bases read in frame from the first base.